Reported below is one TCR beta chain. These data originate in a study of control samples from healthy donors and cancer patients. CDR3 size: 13 residues. Trimming took 3 bases from V and 4 from J, leaving 9 bases between them. The germline V gene has CDR1 KGHSH and CDR2 LQKENI. Some clones are missing from TCRdb's copy, which holds only in-frame ones; the method was immunoSEQ multiplex PCR. The repertoire holds 170,000 or so clones, with approximately 92% as singletons. The sequenced sample was blood. The chain carries TRBV18 and TRBJ1-2; D is perhaps TRBD1 (5 bases). This sequence was found in a woman aged 40 to 55 in good health. CDR3 loop: CASSPGPRYGYTF. The CDR3 DNA is TGTGCCAGCTCACCGGGACCTCGCTATGGCTACACCTTC.